What follows are 21 T cell receptor beta chains derived from one specimen sequenced in a study of CD8 T cells in ankylosing spondylitis. TCRdb used MiXCR to reprocess the 5' RACE reads, holding one entry per CDR3 protein. The sample gives 200,000 to 300,000 distinct CDR3 sequences, 30% to 35% of which show up once; 4% to 5.5% is in the top ten. Input material: blood, either unsorted or a sorted T cell fraction (not recorded which). The receptors derive from a male donor with ankylosing spondylitis or in good health (not recorded which).

This clonotype was recorded a few times. The chain combines TRBV20-1 with TRBJ1-2; 10 positions match TRBD1. Trimming removed 6 bases from V and 7 bases from J; junction bases left unmatched: 8. Germline loops: CDR1 DFQATT, CDR2 SNEGSKA (reference sequence). This CDR3 has 13 residues. CDR3 in amino acids: CSADRGRSLGYTF. The CDR3 nucleotides read TGCAGTGCCGACAGGGGGCGCAGTCTTGGCTACACCTTC.

The chain recombines TRBV5-1 with TRBJ1-1; the D gene is possibly TRBD1 (6 bases). This CDR3 has 13 residues. CDR1 is SGHRS and CDR2 is YFSETQ in the germline V gene. The ends were cut back, 7 bases at V and 5 bases at J, with 15 bases in the middle. CDR3 DNA sequence: TGCGCCAGCGGCGAACGAAGGGGGACTGAAGCTTTCTTT. This translates into CASGERRGTEAFF. Full variable domain (rest looked up from reference TRBV5-1 and TRBJ1-1): KAGVTQTPRYLIKTRGQQVTLSCSPISGHRSVSWYQQTPGQGLQFLFEYFSETQRNKGNFPGRFSGRQFSNSRSEMNVSTLELGDSALYLCASGERRGTEAFFGQGTRLTVV.

The chain uses TRBV12-3 or TRBV12-4 and TRBJ1-1, with a tentative D call TRBD1 (5 bases). The CDR3 extends over 13 amino acids. Between the trimmed V and J ends, which lost 6 bases and 8 bases, there was a span of 16 bases. The CDR3 bases are TGTGCCAGCAGGGGCCCCGGGGGAGGCGAAGCTTTCTTT. Translation gives CASRGPGGGEAFF.

V gene TRBV5-1 combines with J gene TRBJ2-1, with 15 bases aligning to TRBD2. The trim removed 2 bases at V and 9 bases at J, leaving 12 bases unmatched. This CDR3 is 18 amino acids long. Germline-derived CDR1 and CDR2 are SGHRS and YFSETQ. The DNA for the CDR3 is TGCGCCAGCAGCTTCTCCGGGACTAGCGGGGGGTCCCCCCTTGAGCAGTTCTTC. It is translated as CASSFSGTSGGSPLEQFF.

The V call is TRBV29-1, the J call TRBJ2-1, with 8 bases fitting TRBD1. The germline CDR1 and CDR2 sequences are SQVTM and ANQGSEA. This CDR3 has 13 residues. With 5 bases clipped from V and 8 bases from J, the junction kept 8 bases outside the gene matches. The CDR3 nucleotides read TGCAGCGTTACAGGGACAGGATTCTATGAGCAGTTCTTC. This translates into CSVTGTGFYEQFF.

The V call is TRBV6-5, the J call TRBJ1-2, with a tentative D call TRBD1 (6 bases). V was pared by 2 bases and J by 13 bases, with 23 bases between. Germline values: CDR1 MNHEY, CDR2 SVGAGI. This CDR3 has 15 amino acids. In DNA form, the CDR3 reads TGTGCCAGCAGTTACCACGACAGGCGCCCTATGTGGGTCACCTTC. Translating it yields CASSYHDRRPMWVTF.

The chain has TRBV28 and TRBJ1-6; perhaps TRBD1 as D (6 bases). In germline, CDR1 is MDHEN, CDR2 SYDVKM. This CDR3 is 16 amino acids long. Trimming left V 6 bases short and J 6 bases short, with 18 bases between. The CDR3 DNA reads TGTGCCAGCAGCTATCTTCTGGGGGCGGTTAATTCACCCCTCCACTTT. As protein: CASSYLLGAVNSPLHF. Together with reference TRBV28 and TRBJ1-6, the CDR3 gives the full variable domain: DVKVTQSSRYLVKRTGEKVFLECVQDMDHENMFWYRQDPGLGLRLIYFSYDVKMKEKGDIPEGYSVSREKKERFSLILESASTNQTSMYLCASSYLLGAVNSPLHFGNGTRLTVT.

This clonotype showed up just a few times. The gene calls are TRBV15 and TRBJ2-1, with D possibly matching TRBD1 (6 bases). With 6 bases removed from V and 5 bases from J, the gap between germline ends came to 17 bases. The CDR3 contains 15 residues. Germline V CDR1 and CDR2: LNHNV, YYDKDF (reference sequence). The CDR3, as DNA: TGTGCCACCAGTTTGAAGGGGGATGGCGACAATGAGCAGTTCTTC. Protein: CATSLKGDGDNEQFF.

The gene calls are TRBV7-9 and TRBJ1-1; D gene ambiguous. There are 13 residues in the CDR3. The V gene lost 2 bases and the J gene lost 6 bases, with 10 bases spanning the gap. The V gene's germline CDR1 is SEHNR and CDR2 FQNEAQ (reference sequence). CDR3 DNA: TGTGCCAGCAGCTTACCTGCCGGGCCTGAAGCTTTCTTT. Translating gives CASSLPAGPEAFF.

This clonotype has at least ten counts. This chain uses TRBV20-1 with TRBJ2-5; 14 nucleotides agree with TRBD2. V gave up 0 bases and J gave up 7 bases; unmatched junction bases: 22. The CDR3 has 21 residues. CDR1 DFQATT and CDR2 SNEGSKA come from the germline V gene (reference sequence). The CDR3 DNA is TGCAGTGCTAGAGACCCTGCTGCCTCCGGGACTAGCGGGAGACCTATCGTGACCCAGTACTTC. This sequence encodes CSARDPAASGTSGRPIVTQYF.

This clonotype was detected only a few times. The rearrangement joins TRBV12-3 or TRBV12-4 to TRBJ2-3; D not resolved. The CDR3 extends over 13 amino acids. Trimming cost V 3 bases and J 4 bases, with 8 bases left between them. The CDR3 sequence: CASSFGSADTQYF. The CDR3 bases are TGTGCCAGCAGTTTCGGGTCGGCAGATACGCAGTATTTT.

This clonotype was recorded many times. The rearrangement uses TRBV6-1 and TRBJ1-1; 9 bases match TRBD1. Germline values: CDR1 MNHNS, CDR2 SASEGT. The junction had 10 bases not matched to a gene; V was cut back by 10 bases and J by 4 bases. The CDR3 consists of 14 residues. As DNA, the CDR3 is TGTGCCACAGGGCCAGGACAGGGGCTCACTGAAGCTTTCTTT. Translated: CATGPGQGLTEAFF.

The chain carries TRBV6-1 and TRBJ2-7; TRBD1 matches 12 bases. Germline V gives CDR1 MNHNS, CDR2 SASEGT. With 6 bases clipped from V and 9 bases from J, the junction kept 12 bases outside the gene matches. The CDR3 runs to 15 residues. CDR3 nucleotide sequence: TGTGCCAGCAGCCCCGGGACAGGGGGCCCCCTAGGGCAGTACTTC. This translates into CASSPGTGGPLGQYF.

The chain has TRBV5-6 and TRBJ2-7; weak D call: TRBD2 (6 bases). Germline V gene data show CDR1 as SGHDT and CDR2 as YYEEEE. This CDR3 spans 12 amino acids. Trimming stripped 0 bases from V and 5 bases from J, with 6 bases between. The CDR3 loop reads CASSLGRDEQYF. DNA for the CDR3: TGTGCCAGCAGCTTGGGGAGGGACGAGCAGTACTTC.

This clonotype was seen more than once but under ten times. The CDR3 sequence is CASSFAWTREWDEQYF. The CDR3 DNA is TGTGCCAGCAGTTTCGCCTGGACAAGGGAGTGGGACGAGCAGTACTTC. The genes are TRBV12-3 or TRBV12-4 and TRBJ2-7; the D gene could be TRBD1 or TRBD2 (5 bases each). This CDR3 region has 16 residues. Trimming stripped 3 bases from V and 5 bases from J, with 20 bases between.

This clonotype has a handful of counts. The chain employs TRBV6-5 and TRBJ2-5; D remains unclear. CDR1 and CDR2 from the germline V gene are MNHEY and SVGAGI. V gave up 6 bases and J gave up 1 base, with 3 bases separating them. This CDR3 spans 11 amino acids. The CDR3 nucleotides are TGTGCCAGCAGGCGCCAAGAGACCCAGTACTTC. The encoded protein is CASRRQETQYF.

This rearrangement joins TRBV5-1 to TRBJ2-3; 8 nucleotides match TRBD2. Germline V gene sequence: CDR1 SGHRS, CDR2 YFSETQ. Trimming removed 7 bases from V and 5 bases from J; junction bases left unmatched: 9. The CDR3 loop spans 14 amino acids. CDR3 loop: CASERGGQLDTQYF. In nucleotides, the CDR3 is TGCGCCAGCGAACGGGGGGGGCAGCTAGATACGCAGTATTTT.

Only one count was recorded for this clonotype. The rearrangement links TRBV2 to TRBJ2-1; D is possibly TRBD2 (6 bases). CDR1 is SNHLY, CDR2 FYNNEI, per germline. V was pared by 2 bases and J by 6 bases, with 14 bases between. The CDR3 has 15 amino acids. The CDR3 DNA reads TGTGCCAGCAGTGAAAGGGTGGGGGGACTCAATGAGCAGTTCTTC. Its protein product is CASSERVGGLNEQFF.

This clonotype has just a few counts. The rearrangement joins TRBV5-1 to TRBJ1-3; D not resolved. The V gene's germline CDR1 is SGHRS and CDR2 YFSETQ. Trimming took off 5 bases at V and 8 bases at J, with 8 bases between the two ends. This CDR3 has 11 residues. The CDR3 DNA is TGCGCCAGCAGGGAGGCGGACACCATATATTTT. It translates to CASREADTIYF.

V is TRBV5-1 and J is TRBJ2-7; TRBD2 matches 11 bases. The germline V gene has CDR1 SGHRS and CDR2 YFSETQ. J lost 3 bases, V lost 0 bases, and 5 bases had no gene match. The CDR3 spans 16 residues. The CDR3 here is CASSLDTGTSGYEQYF. In nucleotides, the CDR3 is TGCGCCAGCAGCTTGGATACCGGGACTAGCGGCTACGAGCAGTACTTC.

There are a few counts of this clonotype. J is TRBJ2-3 and V is TRBV6-1; D is ambiguous. Germline assignment: CDR1 MNHNS and CDR2 SASEGT. This CDR3 contains 13 residues. Deletions cut 5 bases from V and 3 bases from J, with 9 bases between. The CDR3 here is CASSRPLTDTQYF. For the CDR3, the DNA is TGTGCCAGCAGTCGACCCCTTACAGATACGCAGTATTTT.